This T cell receptor (beta chain) was captured in a study of shared clonotypes between healthy human individuals. Study-wide results and limits: Sorted-subset sequencing, rarefaction showed, was incomplete despite large depth.

Generated by immunoSEQ multiplex PCR, the TCRdb table keeps only in-frame clones and is missing some. This sample yields hundreds of thousands of clones, of which around 97% are seen a single time; 0.045% to 0.07% belongs to the top ten. There are 15 residues in the CDR3. Trimming pared 3 bases from V and 4 bases from J, leaving 10 bases between. Germline V gene lookup returns CDR1 MDHEN and CDR2 SYDVKM. In regard to this clone: Its cognate antigen is unknown.

Division of CD4+ cells produced a CD45RA+ naive subset and a CD45RA-negative memory subset. The J gene is TRBJ2-6, the V gene TRBV28; possible D gene TRBD1, 6 bases. This receptor was obtained from a woman aged 25 to 39 in good health. The source material was naive CD4+ T cells sorted from blood. As to subset: CD45RA+ positively selected. The chain's CDR3 is CASSLPGAGANVLTF. DNA for the CDR3: TGTGCCAGCAGTTTGCCAGGGGCGGGGGCCAACGTCCTGACTTTC.